The entry that follows covers one T cell receptor beta chain sequence. In the original workflow: Amplified reference gene primers provided the basis for estimating nucleated cell counts. The method was immunoSEQ multiplex PCR; TCRdb's version includes in-frame clones alone and lacks a portion of them. The V and J calls and clone size are taken from that table; D and trimming were inferred from the DNA. The table includes roughly 230,000 clones, under 85% detected once. The entry originates in a study of blood T cell repertoires in COVID-19. Study background: Samples of COVID-19 (acute and convalescent) were obtained from the United States, Italy and Spain. The cDNA or gDNA used as material had been derived from T cells, B-cell-depleted T cells, or PBMCs.

The CDR3 sequence is 15 residues long. Germline V CDR1 and CDR2: LNHDA, SQIVND (reference sequence). V shed 4 bases and J 1 base; nucleotides not matched to a gene: 6. The V call is TRBV19, the J call TRBJ2-7; 8 bases match TRBD1. What was sequenced was peripheral blood. The TCR originated in a human donor in a cohort sampled during active COVID-19. The CDR3 sequence is CASSTGQGLSYEQYF. The CDR3 bases are TGTGCCAGTAGTACCGGACAGGGCCTGTCCTACGAGCAGTACTTC.